This is a list of T cell receptor beta chains from one sample in a study of patients and donors after allogeneic stem cell transplantation. A single record per CDR3 protein comes from TCRdb applying MiXCR to the RT-PCR reads. The data show about 210,000 distinct CDR3 sequences, with roughly 38% seen just once and 9.5% to 13% held by the top ten. Sample: blood, either unsorted or a sorted T cell fraction (not recorded which). The source of these receptors is a human donor who was either an allogeneic HSCT recipient or a stem cell or donor lymphocyte infusion donor (not recorded which). It is not recorded whose cells these are; they may come from a transplant donor. Each CDR3 is given without its conserved first and last residue.

v_gene: TRBV20-1; CDR3aa: SARPTGQVEQPQH
v_gene: TRBV7-9; CDR3aa: ASSWDRVETQY
v_gene: TRBV4-2; CDR3aa: ASSHVTGTLQETQY
v_gene: TRBV29-1; CDR3aa: SVGLGLNEQY
v_gene: TRBV5-1; CDR3aa: ASSLERGPLETEAF
v_gene: TRBV28; CDR3aa: ASSTPPASSYEQY
v_gene: TRBV5-1; CDR3aa: ASSLNAVGSYEQY
v_gene: TRBV7-2; CDR3aa: ASSLEGGGGETQY
v_gene: TRBV5-5; CDR3aa: ASSWPDRDGYT
v_gene: TRBV6-5; CDR3aa: ASRLSPRTGNEKLF
v_gene: TRBV5-1; CDR3aa: ASSTSGGPNYGYT
v_gene: TRBV6-6; CDR3aa: ASSPDPDTQY
v_gene: TRBV5-1; CDR3aa: ASSTHGDTEAF
v_gene: TRBV4-3; CDR3aa: ASSQDGPGRDTQY
v_gene: TRBV27; CDR3aa: ASSLQGAGGHHEQY
v_gene: TRBV5-4; CDR3aa: ASSVGGAVNQPQH
v_gene: TRBV27; CDR3aa: ASSAVAGFPPEQF
v_gene: TRBV7-9; CDR3aa: ASGVSGANVLT
v_gene: TRBV4-1; CDR3aa: ASSQDIEGSANEKLF
v_gene: TRBV28; CDR3aa: ASSAGTGIYNEQF
v_gene: TRBV6-5; CDR3aa: ASSYSSAGRLGNEKLF
v_gene: TRBV5-1; CDR3aa: ASSLRRERAGELF
v_gene: TRBV4-3; CDR3aa: ASSQDRHPGNSPLH
v_gene: TRBV4-2; CDR3aa: ASSDRANGYT
v_gene: TRBV28; CDR3aa: ASSFFGRDTTEKLF
v_gene: TRBV21-1; CDR3aa: ASSKMRANDEQF
v_gene: TRBV12-3/TRBV12-4; CDR3aa: ASSLTLASYEQY
v_gene: TRBV10-3; CDR3aa: AISQGSEAF
v_gene: TRBV12-3/TRBV12-4; CDR3aa: ASSSTTGYQETQY
v_gene: TRBV12-3/TRBV12-4; CDR3aa: ASTLGQGRAYGYT
v_gene: TRBV12-3/TRBV12-4; CDR3aa: ASSPGPHRGGTGELF
v_gene: TRBV24-1; CDR3aa: ATSEPWDGTMNTEAF
v_gene: TRBV24-1; CDR3aa: ATSDSGQGGDEQF
v_gene: TRBV18; CDR3aa: ASSPGPASGNTIY
v_gene: TRBV29-1; CDR3aa: SVVDRPPTSSYNEQF
v_gene: TRBV27; CDR3aa: ASSPRGLGYGYT
v_gene: TRBV19; CDR3aa: ASSPMGGSPHGYT
v_gene: TRBV15; CDR3aa: ATSRSRTGLYEQY
v_gene: TRBV10-3; CDR3aa: AISESLTGGLPAF
v_gene: TRBV5-8; CDR3aa: ASSPVPGNTEAF
v_gene: TRBV6-2/TRBV6-3; CDR3aa: ASSYGLMNTEAF
v_gene: TRBV29-1; CDR3aa: SVGEEEAYNEQF
v_gene: TRBV12-3/TRBV12-4; CDR3aa: ASSLAVPEETQY
v_gene: TRBV12-3/TRBV12-4; CDR3aa: ASSPRTGGTSPLH
v_gene: TRBV29-1; CDR3aa: SGTLLKMNTEAF
v_gene: TRBV5-5; CDR3aa: ASSADEGWGRSPLH
v_gene: TRBV7-3; CDR3aa: ASSSQGGDTQY
v_gene: TRBV12-3/TRBV12-4; CDR3aa: ASSAGLLIRGGYT
v_gene: TRBV11-2; CDR3aa: ASSSKFRRRAALYGYT
v_gene: TRBV12-3/TRBV12-4; CDR3aa: ASSLRRGTTYEQY
v_gene: TRBV24-1; CDR3aa: ATSVTGELF
v_gene: TRBV7-2; CDR3aa: ASSLGWLAGRAETQY
v_gene: TRBV7-9; CDR3aa: ASSRTSGSQDTQY
v_gene: TRBV28; CDR3aa: ASSWWDTQETQY